The 13 T cell receptor beta chains reported below all come from one sample, sequenced in a study of OX40 agonist ivuxolimab in advanced cancers. Generated by immunoSEQ multiplex PCR, the TCRdb table keeps only in-frame clones and is missing some. The sample records 37,000 or so clones, about 78% being singletons. Material: CD4+ or CD8+ T cells sorted from blood, obtained in a trial of the OX40 agonist ivuxolimab. Every receptor here comes from an adult with an advanced solid tumor such as melanoma, head and neck, liver or kidney cancer.

V and J are TRBV9 and TRBJ2-3, with 10 bases lining up with TRBD1. Trimming took 1 base from V and 5 from J; bases not matched to a gene: 7. The CDR3 totals 16 residues. CDR1 is SGDLS and CDR2 is YYNGEE in the germline V gene. The CDR3 coding sequence is TGTGCCAGCAGCGTATCGACAGGGGGCGCGTTAGATACGCAGTATTTT. Translating it yields CASSVSTGGALDTQYF. The whole variable domain, filled in from reference TRBV9 and TRBJ2-3, reads DSGVTQTPKHLITATGQRVTLRCSPRSGDLSVYWYQQSLDQGLQFLIQYYNGEERAKGNILERFSAQQFPDLHSELNLSSLELGDSALYFCASSVSTGGALDTQYFGPGTRLTVL.

This CDR3 reads CASRSVTGGFGYGYTF. CDR3 nucleotides: TGTGCCAGCAGATCCGTGACAGGTGGTTTTGGTTATGGCTACACCTTC. The chain carries TRBV27 and TRBJ1-2; the D gene is possibly TRBD1 (6 bases). The CDR3 covers 16 residues. In germline, CDR1 is MNHEY, CDR2 SMNVEV (reference sequence). Trimming stripped 6 bases from V and 5 bases from J, with 22 bases between.

The V call is TRBV19, the J call TRBJ2-3, with 7 bases identical to TRBD1. The germline gives CDR1 LNHDA, CDR2 SQIVND (reference sequence). With 4 bases clipped from V and 1 base from J, the junction kept 5 bases outside the gene matches. This CDR3 spans 15 amino acids. CDR3 nucleotides: TGTGCCAGTAGTACACAGGGGCCGCGCACAGATACGCAGTATTTT. It yields the protein CASSTQGPRTDTQYF. Looking up the rest from reference TRBV19 and TRBJ2-3 gives the full variable domain: DGGITQSPKYLFRKEGQNVTLSCEQNLNHDAMYWYRQDPGQGLRLIYYSQIVNDFQKGDIAEGYSVSREKKESFPLTVTSAQKNPTAFYLCASSTQGPRTDTQYFGPGTRLTVL.

This sequence joins TRBV6-6 and TRBJ1-4; D ambiguous. Trimming removed 6 bases from V and 3 bases from J, with 11 bases in between. This CDR3 has 14 residues. Germline CDR1 and CDR2: MNHNY and SVGAGI (reference sequence). CDR3 nucleotides: TGTGCCAGCAGGAGGTGGAGATCTAATGAAAAACTGTTTTTT. This gives the protein CASRRWRSNEKLFF.

The rearrangement uses TRBV9 and TRBJ2-1; a weak D match, TRBD2 (6 bases). The CDR3 has 15 amino acids. CDR1 and CDR2 from the germline V gene are SGDLS and YYNGEE. V lost 2 bases to trimming and J lost 3 bases, with 12 bases between them. CDR3 sequence (DNA): TGTGCCAGCAGCGTTGACGGGAGCGTCTACAATGAGCAGTTCTTC. Its translation: CASSVDGSVYNEQFF.

The chain links TRBV5-1 to TRBJ2-7; a possible D gene is TRBD1 (5 bases). CDR1 SGHRS and CDR2 YFSETQ come from the germline V gene. Trimming took 4 bases from V and 0 from J, leaving 17 bases between them. The CDR3 length is 16 residues. CDR3 in amino acids: CASSLSPRESSYEQYF. The CDR3 DNA sequence: TGCGCCAGCAGCCTTAGCCCCAGGGAAAGCTCCTACGAGCAGTACTTC.

This sequence joins TRBV6-4 and TRBJ2-7, with 7 bases lining up with TRBD1. The trim removed 4 bases at V and 0 bases at J, leaving 6 bases unmatched. This CDR3 has 15 residues. The germline V gene has CDR1 MRHNA and CDR2 SNTAGT. The CDR3 coding sequence is TGTGCCAGCAGTGTAGAACAGGGGAGCTCCTACGAGCAGTACTTC. It translates to CASSVEQGSSYEQYF.

This chain connects TRBV2 to TRBJ2-7; 8 bases line up with TRBD1. The germline V gene encodes CDR1 SNHLY and CDR2 FYNNEI. Trimming at V came to 8 bases and at J to 0 bases, leaving 6 bases not matched to a gene. The CDR3 consists of 14 residues. Here the CDR3 reads CASGWDRFSYEQYF. The CDR3 nucleotides read TGTGCCAGCGGCTGGGACAGGTTCTCCTACGAGCAGTACTTC.

By share, this clone ranks as medium-sized. The chain joins TRBV6-5 to TRBJ2-7; D is unresolved. The V gene lost 0 bases and the J gene lost 6 bases, with 12 bases spanning the gap. CDR3 size: 14 residues. Germline V gene data show CDR1 as MNHEY and CDR2 as SVGAGI. The CDR3 bases are TGTGCCAGCAGTTACTCGAGTTTTGGGGTCGAGCAGTACTTC. It translates to CASSYSSFGVEQYF.

The chain combines TRBV7-2 with TRBJ2-3, with D unresolved. The CDR3 is 14 residues long. V was trimmed by 1 base and J by 2 bases, leaving 7 bases between them. CDR1 is SGHTA, CDR2 FQGNSA, per germline. CDR3 residues: CASSLERNTDTQYF. Here the CDR3 DNA reads TGTGCCAGCAGCTTAGAACGGAACACAGATACGCAGTATTTT. The full variable domain, in which reference TRBV7-2 and TRBJ2-3 provide the parts outside the CDR3, is GAGVSQSPSNKVTEKGKDVELRCDPISGHTALYWYRQSLGQGLEFLIYFQGNSAPDKSGLPSDRFSAERTGGSVSTLTIQRTQQEDSAVYLCASSLERNTDTQYFGPGTRLTVL.

V is TRBV6-5 and J is TRBJ1-1, with D perhaps matching TRBD1 (5 bases). Germline lookup yields CDR1 MNHEY and CDR2 SVGAGI. The CDR3 consists of 14 residues. V lost 1 base and J lost 1, with 7 bases in between. CDR3 protein: CASSYFDRNTEAFF. In DNA form, the CDR3 reads TGTGCCAGCAGTTACTTCGACAGGAACACTGAAGCTTTCTTT.

The V gene is TRBV25-1, the J gene TRBJ1-1; weak D call: TRBD1 (5 bases). Germline V gene data show CDR1 as MGHDK and CDR2 as SYGVNS. V shed 1 base and J shed 6 bases, with 15 bases lying between them. The CDR3 is made up of 15 amino acids. CDR3 sequence (DNA): TGTGCCAGCAGTGAATCTGGGGGTGCGGGTTCTGAAGCTTTCTTT. Protein sequence: CASSESGGAGSEAFF.

CDR3 in amino acids: CASSPAGPDTQYF. The CDR3 DNA is TGTGCCAGCAGTCCGGCAGGGCCAGATACGCAGTATTTT. The rearrangement joins TRBV27 to TRBJ2-3; a weak D match, TRBD1 (5 bases). Between the trimmed V and J ends, which lost 5 bases and 4 bases, there was a span of 10 bases. CDR1 and CDR2 from the germline V gene are MNHEY and SMNVEV (reference sequence). The CDR3 loop spans 13 amino acids.